The clone carrying this T cell receptor (beta chain) turned up a few times. The antigen remains unidentified. This sample was taken from a study of OX40 agonist ivuxolimab in advanced cancers. Study-level results: Several nonresponders also turned out to have low normalized T-cell clonal expansion. Antigen targets of the expanded peripheral T cells went undetermined.

Method: immunoSEQ multiplex PCR; TCRdb's copy keeps in-frame clones and lacks some. The profile shows 20,000 to 25,000 clones, about 81% of them singletons. Trimming removed 8 bases from V and 5 bases from J, with 15 bases in between. Germline loops: CDR1 MRHNA, CDR2 SNTAGT. The CDR3 sequence is 14 residues long. The chain couples TRBV6-4 to TRBJ2-2, with D perhaps TRBD2 (5 bases). This clonotype was obtained from an adult with an advanced solid tumor such as melanoma, head and neck, liver or kidney cancer. The material was CD4+ or CD8+ T cells sorted from blood, obtained in a trial of the OX40 agonist ivuxolimab. The CDR3 loop is CASSSRDATGELFF. DNA for the CDR3: TGTGCCAGCTCGAGCCGGGATGCGACCGGGGAGCTGTTTTTT.